The next 32 T cell receptor beta chains were all read from a single sample in a study of blood T cell repertoires in COVID-19. Clones were read by immunoSEQ multiplex PCR, and TCRdb kept only the in-frame ones, dropping some. The profile shows about 200,000 clones, about 80% of them singletons. Sequenced: PBMCs or T cells enriched from blood (not recorded which). All receptors come from a woman in her sixties or seventies with acute COVID-19.

The chain uses TRBV28 and TRBJ2-6, with unresolved D. The CDR3 is 15 residues long. Germline assignment: CDR1 MDHEN and CDR2 SYDVKM. The germline V and J ends were trimmed by 3 bases and 0 bases, with 6 bases remaining between them. CDR3 nucleotides: TGTGCCAGCAGTTTGCGTTACTCTGGGGCCAACGTCCTGACTTTC. It encodes CASSLRYSGANVLTF. The whole variable domain, remainder taken from reference TRBV28 and TRBJ2-6, is DVKVTQSSRYLVKRTGEKVFLECVQDMDHENMFWYRQDPGLGLRLIYFSYDVKMKEKGDIPEGYSVSREKKERFSLILESASTNQTSMYLCASSLRYSGANVLTFGAGSRLTVL.

The chain combines TRBV6-2 or TRBV6-3 with TRBJ1-2, with D possibly being TRBD1 (5 bases). The V gene lost 0 bases and the J gene lost 6 bases, with 14 bases spanning the gap. Germline V CDR1 and CDR2: MNHEY, SVGEGT. There are 15 residues in the CDR3. The CDR3 sequence is CASSYSGGEGNGYTF. The CDR3 coding sequence is TGTGCCAGCAGTTACTCGGGAGGGGAAGGAAATGGCTACACCTTC.

This chain links TRBV21-1 with TRBJ1-4. TRBV21-1 is tagged as a pseudogene. This CDR3 comprises 13 residues. The chain's CDR3 is CASRGWGNEKLFF. DNA of the CDR3: TGTGCCAGCCGGGGGTGGGGTAATGAAAAACTGTTTTTT.

This clone was found once. The chain combines TRBV6-6 with TRBJ1-2; D perhaps matches TRBD1 (6 bases). Per the germline V gene, CDR1 is MNHNY and CDR2 is SVGAGI (reference sequence). Trimming took 0 bases from V and 4 from J, leaving 9 bases between them. CDR3 length equals 14 residues. In DNA form, the CDR3 reads TGTGCCAGCAGTTACTCCCAGGGGAGCTATGGCTACACCTTC. Amino acid sequence: CASSYSQGSYGYTF.

V and J are TRBV4-1 and TRBJ1-1; D call uncertain. V lost 1 base, J lost 0 bases, and 9 bases lay in between. The CDR3 loop spans 15 amino acids. Germline V gene data show CDR1 as MGHRA and CDR2 as YSYEKL. The CDR3 region is CASSQAEQMNTEAFF. In nucleotides, the CDR3 is TGCGCCAGCAGCCAAGCGGAACAGATGAACACTGAAGCTTTCTTT.

This clone occurred once. This chain joins TRBV7-2 and TRBJ1-6; 7 nucleotides match TRBD1. The germline V gene encodes CDR1 SGHTA and CDR2 FQGNSA. With 4 bases clipped from V and 7 bases from J, the junction kept 10 bases outside the gene matches. The CDR3 has 16 amino acids. The CDR3 bases are TGTGCCAGCAGCTCTTCCAGGGACAGACCAAATTCACCCCTCCACTTT. Protein product: CASSSSRDRPNSPLHF.

The chain joins TRBV5-6 to TRBJ1-4, with 7 positions matching TRBD1. The CDR3 contains 13 residues. The ends lost 4 bases at V and 8 bases at J; junction bases unmatched: 5. Per the germline V gene, CDR1 is SGHDT and CDR2 is YYEEEE. CDR3 sequence (DNA): TGTGCCAGCAGCAGGGGGACAGACGAAAAACTGTTTTTT. Its translation is CASSRGTDEKLFF.

The chain uses TRBV7-2 and TRBJ2-2; D is unclear. V was shortened by 2 bases and J by 5 bases, with 3 bases between the two germline ends. In germline, CDR1 is SGHTA, CDR2 FQGNSA. The CDR3 loop spans 12 amino acids. As DNA, the CDR3 is TGTGCCAGCAGCTTACGGACCGGGGAGCTGTTTTTT. Its protein product is CASSLRTGELFF.

The chain employs TRBV7-2 and TRBJ1-3; D might be TRBD1 (6 bases). The CDR3 runs 14 residues. Germline assignment: CDR1 SGHTA and CDR2 FQGNSA. The germline V and J ends were trimmed by 1 base and 8 bases, with 12 bases remaining between them. CDR3: CASSLGTGRDTIYF. In DNA form, the CDR3 reads TGTGCCAGCAGCTTAGGAACAGGGAGAGACACCATATATTTT.

The chain uses TRBV29-1 and TRBJ2-5; no clear D gene. V was shortened by 6 bases and J by 2 bases, with 4 bases between the two germline ends. The germline V gene encodes CDR1 SQVTM and CDR2 ANQGSEA. CDR3 size: 10 residues. CDR3 loop: CSVGQETQYF. The CDR3 DNA sequence: TGCAGCGTCGGTCAAGAGACCCAGTACTTC.

This clone has only a few counts. V usage is TRBV12-3 or TRBV12-4 and J usage is TRBJ1-2; D is possibly TRBD1 (6 bases). This CDR3 region has 13 residues. V lost 6 bases, J lost 4 bases, and 12 bases lay in between. CDR3 loop: CASRGGAGYGYTF. The DNA for the CDR3 is TGTGCCAGCAGGGGGGGGGCAGGCTATGGCTACACCTTC.

The rearrangement joins TRBV4-1 to TRBJ1-4; no clear D. V lost 4 bases, J lost 2 bases, and 8 bases lay in between. Germline V CDR1 and CDR2: MGHRA, YSYEKL. The CDR3 contains 14 residues. In DNA, the CDR3 is TGCGCCAGCAGCCCACCCCAGACTAATGAAAAACTGTTTTTT. It encodes CASSPPQTNEKLFF.

This chain uses TRBV7-2 with TRBJ2-7; 7 bases match TRBD1. The V gene end was trimmed by 5 bases and the J gene end by 6 bases; junction bases not matched to a gene: 4. Germline lookup yields CDR1 SGHTA and CDR2 FQGNSA. The length of the CDR3 is 12 residues. CDR3 protein: CASSLSGGEQYF. The CDR3, as DNA: TGTGCCAGCAGCCTCTCAGGGGGCGAGCAGTACTTC.

Only one count was recorded for this clone. V gene TRBV19 combines with J gene TRBJ1-1, with D possibly TRBD1 on 5 matching bases. Between the trimmed V and J ends, which lost 5 bases and 3 bases, there was a span of 13 bases. The CDR3 covers 14 residues. From germline, CDR1 is LNHDA and CDR2 SQIVND (reference sequence). The CDR3 sequence is CASSAQRQHTEAFF. In DNA form, the CDR3 reads TGTGCCAGTAGTGCGCAAAGACAGCACACTGAAGCTTTCTTT.

CDR3 nucleotides: TGCAGTGCTAGTCGGGGGGATTCTGGCTACACCTTC. It encodes CSASRGDSGYTF. The chain uses TRBV20-1 and TRBJ1-2; possibly TRBD1 for D (5 bases). There are 12 residues in the CDR3. V was pared by 3 bases and J by 7 bases, with 12 bases between. Germline V gene data show CDR1 as DFQATT and CDR2 as SNEGSKA (reference sequence).

This clone was detected a few times. The chain couples TRBV1 to TRBJ2-7; the D call TRBD2 from the table was never checked on the DNA. TRBV1 is reported as a pseudogene. This CDR3 comprises 13 residues. CDR3 protein: CTTISSAGYEQYV. The CDR3 DNA is TGCACCACCATCTCTTCCGCGGGGTACGAGCAGTACGTC.

The V call is TRBV19, the J call TRBJ2-3; a weak D match, TRBD1 (5 bases). Germline V CDR1 and CDR2: LNHDA, SQIVND (reference sequence). V lost 4 bases, J lost 4 bases, and 12 bases lay in between. This CDR3 spans 14 amino acids. In DNA form, the CDR3 reads TGTGCCAGTAGTACTACAGGATCCGCAGATACGCAGTATTTT. Translated, it gives CASSTTGSADTQYF.

This chain uses TRBV15 with TRBJ1-5, with TRBD1 identical over 10 bases. Germline CDR1 is LNHNV and CDR2 is YYDKDF (reference sequence). The CDR3 length is 21 residues. Trimming removed 0 bases from V and 6 bases from J; junction bases left unmatched: 20. Here the CDR3 reads CATSRDRAPRDRGGGGQPQHF. The CDR3 DNA reads TGTGCCACCAGCAGAGATAGGGCCCCTCGGGACAGGGGCGGTGGCGGTCAGCCCCAGCATTTT.

The genes are TRBV5-5 and TRBJ1-3; maybe TRBD1 (5 bases). Trimming took off 5 bases at V and 11 bases at J, with 17 bases between the two ends. The CDR3 sequence is 13 residues long. The germline V gene encodes CDR1 SGHKS and CDR2 YYEKEE (reference sequence). The CDR3 coding sequence is TGTGCCAGCAGTAAACAACTCAGGGATGCCATATATTTT. Amino acids: CASSKQLRDAIYF.

The chain links TRBV25-1 to TRBJ2-7; no clear D. Germline V lookup: CDR1 MGHDK, CDR2 SYGVNS. The CDR3 totals 12 residues. V was trimmed by 8 bases and J by 3 bases, leaving 11 bases between them. As DNA, the CDR3 is TGTGCCAGCCAAGGTGGAGTCTACGAGCAGTACTTC. Amino acids: CASQGGVYEQYF.

CDR3 residues: CATALGYQETQYF. The CDR3 region has the DNA TGTGCCACCGCGCTGGGCTATCAAGAGACCCAGTACTTC. This chain uses TRBV5-4 with TRBJ2-5; D gene ambiguous. Germline-derived CDR1 and CDR2 are SGHNT and YYREEE (reference sequence). The CDR3 consists of 13 residues. Trimming stripped 9 bases from V and 2 bases from J, with 14 bases between. Based on the CDR3 plus reference TRBV5-4 and TRBJ2-5, the full variable domain is ETGVTQSPTHLIKTRGQQVTLRCSSQSGHNTVSWYQQALGQGPQFIFQYYREEENGRGNFPPRFSGLQFPNYSSELNVNALELDDSALYLCATALGYQETQYFGPGTRLLVL.

The rearrangement joins TRBV25-1 to TRBJ1-1; possibly TRBD1 for D (5 bases). Germline V lookup: CDR1 MGHDK, CDR2 SYGVNS. V was pared by 5 bases and J by 2 bases, with 15 bases between. This CDR3 region has 15 residues. The CDR3 here is CASSRRGRGNTEAFF. CDR3 in DNA: TGTGCCAGCAGTCGCCGAGGGAGGGGAAACACTGAAGCTTTCTTT.

The J gene is TRBJ1-2, the V gene TRBV6-5; 9 bases align to TRBD1. V trimming: 2 bases; J trimming: 8 bases; junction bases outside the gene matches: 9. The CDR3 loop spans 15 amino acids. CDR1 MNHEY and CDR2 SVGAGI come from the germline V gene. The chain's CDR3 is CASSYDLRDRVGYTF. Here the CDR3 DNA reads TGTGCCAGCAGTTACGACCTCCGGGACAGGGTGGGCTACACCTTC.

The genes are TRBV19 and TRBJ1-5, with D possibly being TRBD1 (5 bases). Trimming took 4 bases from V and 1 from J, leaving 17 bases between them. Germline CDR1 reads LNHDA; CDR2 reads SQIVND (reference sequence). The CDR3 is 17 amino acids. The CDR3 region is CASSTTRELGSNQPQHF. The DNA for the CDR3 is TGTGCCAGTAGTACAACCAGGGAACTCGGGAGCAATCAGCCCCAGCATTTT. Filled out from reference TRBV19 and TRBJ1-5, the complete variable domain reads DGGITQSPKYLFRKEGQNVTLSCEQNLNHDAMYWYRQDPGQGLRLIYYSQIVNDFQKGDIAEGYSVSREKKESFPLTVTSAQKNPTAFYLCASSTTRELGSNQPQHFGDGTRLSIL.

The CDR3 is CASSVNRGRWELDNEQFF. In DNA, the CDR3 is TGCGCCAGCAGCGTAAACAGGGGGCGCTGGGAATTGGACAATGAGCAGTTCTTC. The rearrangement uses TRBV10-1 and TRBJ2-1; TRBD1 agrees at 9 bases. Germline CDR1 and CDR2: WNHNN and SYGVQD (reference sequence). The CDR3 has 18 amino acids. V was clipped by 6 bases and J by 5 bases; unmatched bases: 17.

The genes are TRBV10-1 and TRBJ1-1; TRBD1 might be the D (6 bases). Germline CDR1 is WNHNN and CDR2 is SYGVQD (reference sequence). V lost 3 bases and J lost 5, with 16 bases in between. This CDR3 contains 15 residues. The CDR3, as DNA: TGCGCCAGCAGTGATGGGGGGGCGCGAGGAACTGAAGCTTTCTTT. Its translation is CASSDGGARGTEAFF.

This rearrangement joins TRBV7-9 to TRBJ1-1; 8 positions agree with TRBD1. Germline CDR1 and CDR2: SEHNR and FQNEAQ (reference sequence). CDR3 length: 14 residues. Losses at the gene ends were 6 bases for V and 1 base for J; bases not matched to a gene: 4. CDR3 coding DNA: TGTGCCAGCAGTACACAGGGGGGGAACACTGAAGCTTTCTTT. Translation: CASSTQGGNTEAFF. The full variable domain, its missing parts supplied by reference TRBV7-9 and TRBJ1-1, is DTGVSQNPRHKITKRGQNVTFRCDPISEHNRLYWYRQTLGQGPEFLTYFQNEAQLEKSRLLSDRFSAERPKGSFSTLEIQRTEQGDSAMYLCASSTQGGNTEAFFGQGTRLTVV.

This clone has a single count. Compared with germline, one end of the junction differs, possibly owing to a read error. DNA for the CDR3: TGTGCCAGCTCGCCAGGGGACTTTGAAAGCAGGTTC. It codes for CASSPGDFESRF. This sequence joins TRBV18 and TRBJ2-7; D might be TRBD1 or TRBD2, each matching 6 bases. The CDR3 contains 12 residues. Germline V lookup: CDR1 KGHSH, CDR2 LQKENI.

This clone was seen a few times. The rearrangement uses TRBV7-2 and TRBJ2-1; 12 nucleotides match TRBD1. The CDR3 consists of 16 residues. CDR1 and CDR2 (germline): SGHTA, FQGNSA. V shed 2 bases, J shed 7 bases, and the junction held 6 bases outside the gene matches. The chain's CDR3 is CASSLRPGQGANEQFF. CDR3 in DNA: TGTGCCAGCAGCTTAAGGCCGGGACAGGGGGCTAATGAGCAGTTCTTC.

The V call is TRBV6-2 or TRBV6-3, the J call TRBJ2-7; 8 bases line up with TRBD2. The CDR3 is 17 residues long. Germline CDR1 is MNHEY and CDR2 is SVGEGT. V lost 0 bases and J lost 4; bases outside the gene matches: 11. The CDR3 DNA is TGTGCCAGCAGTTACTCCAGGGGTAGCGGGAAGCTATACGAGCAGTACTTC. Translating gives CASSYSRGSGKLYEQYF.

This clone was counted between two and nine times. CDR3 sequence reads: CASSTPGQGRSYEQYV. The CDR3 bases are TGTGCCAGCAGTACTCCGGGACAGGGGCGATCCTACGAGCAGTACGTC. This chain links TRBV28 with TRBJ2-7; 10 nucleotides match TRBD1. Looked up from germline, CDR1 is MDHEN and CDR2 is SYDVKM. V was clipped by 5 bases and J by 1 base; unmatched bases: 8. This CDR3 comprises 16 residues.

This clone occurred a few times. The rearrangement joins TRBV15 to TRBJ2-7; maybe TRBD2 (6 bases). The CDR3 runs 14 residues. Trimming took off 0 bases at V and 5 bases at J, with 11 bases between the two ends. From germline, CDR1 is LNHNV and CDR2 YYDKDF (reference sequence). CDR3 sequence reads: CATSRDREAHEQYF. DNA for the CDR3: TGTGCCACCAGCAGAGACAGGGAGGCCCACGAGCAGTACTTC.